Listed here are 23 T cell receptor beta chains from one sample, sequenced in a study of regulatory T cells in long-lasting Graves disease (dated by TCRdb to the early 2020s). Libraries were prepared through multiplex PCR. Sequencing used an Illumina HiSeq 4000. To build TCR beta libraries, CDR3 regions were amplified by Arm-PCR using iRepertoire HTBI primers. The raw public reads went through TCRdb reprocessing: fastp at Q25, MiXCR clone calling, in-frame beta chains kept. One record per CDR3 amino acid sequence lists the most common genes and DNA. The sample yields hundreds of thousands of distinct CDR3 sequences; around 15% were counted once. Approximately 20% of the sample is in the top ten clones. The time point label for this specimen denotes: newly diagnosed GD, antithyroid drugs for less than 3 months. For both TCR sequencing and RNA sequencing, RNA was extracted from PBMCs in TRIzol. These data were also reused for a study on T cells in Graves' hyperthyroidism and ophthalmopathy.

The sample was peripheral blood mononuclear cells (PBMCs), taken at new diagnosis, from a patient treated with antithyroid drugs. Every receptor here comes from a woman aged 25 to 45 with Graves disease. Donor details come from another sample of the same person, matched by shared clones.

Many counts were recorded for this clonotype. The chain couples TRBV11-1 to TRBJ2-7, with 13 bases aligning to TRBD2. Germline loops: CDR1 SGHAT, CDR2 FQDESV (reference sequence). The junction had 3 bases not matched to a gene; V was cut back by 3 bases and J by 4 bases. This CDR3 spans 15 amino acids. CDR3 sequence reads: CASSLGTSGIYEQYF. In DNA, the CDR3 is TGTGCCAGCAGCTTGGGGACTAGCGGGATTTACGAGCAGTACTTC. Using reference TRBV11-1 and TRBJ2-7 for the parts outside the CDR3, the full variable domain is EAEVAQSPRYKITEKSQAVAFWCDPISGHATLYWYRQILGQGPELLVQFQDESVVDDSQLPKDRFSAERLKGVDSTLKIQPAELGDSAMYLCASSLGTSGIYEQYFGPGTRLTVT.

The J gene is TRBJ2-7, the V gene TRBV6-1; tentatively, D is TRBD2 (6 bases). The CDR3 sequence is 12 residues long. V was clipped by 4 bases and J by 5 bases, with 9 bases between them. The V gene's germline CDR1 is MNHNS and CDR2 SASEGT. The CDR3 is CASSGRVNEQYF. Here the CDR3 DNA reads TGTGCCAGCAGTGGGAGGGTTAACGAGCAGTACTTC.

The CDR3, as DNA: TGTGCCAGCAGTTCCTACGGCAGCGGGCAGTATTTT. This sequence encodes CASSSYGSGQYF. The J gene is TRBJ2-3, the V gene TRBV28; perhaps TRBD2 as D (5 bases). Trimming stripped 4 bases from V and 11 bases from J, with 13 bases between. Germline values: CDR1 MDHEN, CDR2 SYDVKM. This CDR3 comprises 12 residues.

The chain recombines TRBV9 with TRBJ1-2; D is perhaps TRBD1 (6 bases). The CDR3 totals 15 residues. Germline V gives CDR1 SGDLS, CDR2 YYNGEE. V lost 3 bases, J lost 5 bases, and 17 bases lay in between. Here the CDR3 DNA reads TGTGCCAGCAGCGACAGAACAGGGAACCCTTATGGCTACACCTTC. It is translated as CASSDRTGNPYGYTF.

This clonotype appeared a few times. The chain couples TRBV5-1 to TRBJ2-2; TRBD2 matches 13 bases. Germline CDR1 SGHRS, CDR2 YFSETQ. This CDR3 is built from 16 residues. Trimming cost V 9 bases and J 6 bases; bases outside gene matches: 11. CDR3 DNA sequence: TGCGCCACATATAAACCGGGACTAGCGGGATCCGGGGAGCTGTTTTTT. Translating gives CATYKPGLAGSGELFF.

V usage is TRBV2 and J usage is TRBJ2-2; 9 bases map to TRBD2. Germline V gene lookup returns CDR1 SNHLY and CDR2 FYNNEI. J lost 0 bases, V lost 7 bases, and 3 bases had no gene match. The CDR3 spans 15 residues. CDR3 DNA sequence: TGTGCCAGCACGGGACTAGCACCGAACACCGGGGAGCTGTTTTTT. Translated: CASTGLAPNTGELFF.

The chain joins TRBV24-1 to TRBJ2-2, with D hard to call. The V and J ends lost 3 bases and 4 bases respectively, with 11 bases between them. The CDR3 is 15 residues long. CDR1 and CDR2 (germline): KGHDR, SFDVKD. The CDR3 here is CATSDGRSATGELFF. The DNA for the CDR3 is TGTGCCACCAGTGATGGCAGGTCAGCCACCGGGGAGCTGTTTTTT.

This clonotype was seen repeatedly, ten times or more. The chain carries TRBV18 and TRBJ2-5, with D uncertain. Germline-derived CDR1 and CDR2 are KGHSH and LQKENI. V lost 1 base and J lost 2, with 8 bases in between. The CDR3 totals 14 residues. The CDR3 protein is CASSPLTTQETQYF. The CDR3 nucleotides are TGTGCCAGCTCACCACTCACGACGCAAGAGACCCAGTACTTC.

This clonotype was seen a few times. The rearrangement joins TRBV27 to TRBJ1-4; perhaps TRBD1 as D (5 bases). The CDR3 has 14 amino acids. Germline V CDR1 and CDR2: MNHEY, SMNVEV (reference sequence). The V end was cut by 2 bases, the J end by 7 bases, with 11 bases between. CDR3 sequence: CASSLVTVPEKLFF. DNA of the CDR3: TGTGCCAGCAGTTTAGTGACAGTACCTGAAAAACTGTTTTTT.

This clonotype was recorded once. The genes are TRBV28 and TRBJ2-1; 7 bases map to TRBD2. The germline CDR1 and CDR2 sequences are MDHEN and SYDVKM. This CDR3 contains 14 residues. The ends lost 6 bases at V and 7 bases at J; junction bases unmatched: 9. The CDR3 DNA reads TGTGCCAGCAGCCTAACTAGCGATTGGAATGAGCAGTTCTTC. Translation gives CASSLTSDWNEQFF.

This clonotype was counted at least ten times. The J gene is TRBJ2-7, the V gene TRBV9, with a possible D match to TRBD2 (5 bases). The CDR3 contains 13 residues. Germline assignment: CDR1 SGDLS and CDR2 YYNGEE. Trimming stripped 3 bases from V and 0 bases from J, with 7 bases between. The CDR3 nucleotides are TGTGCCAGCAGCGCGGGGAACTCCTACGAGCAGTACTTC. This translates into CASSAGNSYEQYF.

About this clonotype: The CDR3 carries no conserved terminal phenylalanine or tryptophan, so it likely arises from a read error. The V and J genes are TRBV28 and TRBJ2-2; D unclear. Germline CDR1 reads MDHEN; CDR2 reads SYDVKM. The CDR3 length is 15 residues. Trimming cost V 7 bases and J 0 bases, with 12 bases left between them. CDR3 sequence reads: CASNTQRANTGELFS. Here the CDR3 DNA reads TGTGCCAGCAATACCCAAAGAGCGAACACCGGGGAGCTGTTTTCT.

This clonotype appeared many times. The V gene is TRBV14, the J gene TRBJ2-1; 10 bases fit TRBD2. The length of the CDR3 is 17 residues. The V gene's germline CDR1 is SGHDN and CDR2 FVKESK. V dropped 1 base and J dropped 6; count of bases not matched to a gene: 9. The CDR3 nucleotides read TGTGCCAGCAGCCAAGGCCCTGAGCGGGAGGGCCCCAATGAGCAGTTCTTC. Translating gives CASSQGPEREGPNEQFF. Variable domain in full (rest from reference TRBV14 and TRBJ2-1): EAGVTQFPSHSVIEKGQTVTLRCDPISGHDNLYWYRRVMGKEIKFLLHFVKESKQDESGMPNNRFLAERTGGTYSTLKVQPAELEDSGVYFCASSQGPEREGPNEQFFGPGTRLTVL.

This clonotype has just a few counts. The V and J genes are TRBV20-1 and TRBJ1-6, with unresolved D. V lost 3 bases and J lost 0, with 12 bases in between. The CDR3 runs 16 residues. Germline CDR1 is DFQATT and CDR2 is SNEGSKA (reference sequence). Here the CDR3 reads CSASTGDGSYNSPLHF. For the CDR3, the DNA is TGCAGTGCTAGCACGGGTGACGGCTCCTATAATTCACCCCTCCACTTT.

This clonotype has at least ten counts. The V gene is TRBV7-2, the J gene TRBJ2-1; maybe TRBD2 (5 bases). Trimming cost V 2 bases and J 0 bases, with 5 bases left between them. Germline loops: CDR1 SGHTA, CDR2 FQGNSA. This CDR3 has 14 residues. The CDR3 bases are TGTGCCAGCAGCTTAACTAGCTCCTACAATGAGCAGTTCTTC. Amino acids: CASSLTSSYNEQFF. Variable domain in full (rest from reference TRBV7-2 and TRBJ2-1): GAGVSQSPSNKVTEKGKDVELRCDPISGHTALYWYRQSLGQGLEFLIYFQGNSAPDKSGLPSDRFSAERTGGSVSTLTIQRTQQEDSAVYLCASSLTSSYNEQFFGPGTRLTVL.

There are many counts of this clonotype. This chain joins TRBV11-2 and TRBJ2-4, with 8 nucleotides matching TRBD1. The germline CDR1 and CDR2 sequences are SGHAT and FQNNGV. The CDR3 extends over 12 amino acids. The junction had 10 bases not matched to a gene; V was cut back by 5 bases and J by 16 bases. CDR3 nucleotides: TGTGCCAGCAGCCCAGGACAGGGCCGCCTTTACTTC. It yields the protein CASSPGQGRLYF.

The CDR3 protein is CASSLGIQGGDEQFF. The CDR3 DNA reads as TGCGCCAGCAGCTTGGGGATACAGGGAGGGGATGAGCAGTTCTTC. J is TRBJ2-1 and V is TRBV5-1, with D perhaps matching TRBD2 (7 bases). V was clipped by 0 bases and J by 8 bases, with 15 bases between them. CDR3 size: 15 residues. Germline CDR1 and CDR2: SGHRS and YFSETQ.

This clonotype appeared many times. The chain is built from TRBV28 and TRBJ1-3; TRBD1 aligns across 8 bases. There are 15 residues in the CDR3. Trimming removed 6 bases from V and 4 bases from J; junction bases left unmatched: 8. In germline, CDR1 is MDHEN, CDR2 SYDVKM. As DNA, the CDR3 is TGTGCCAGCAGACTAGATAGGACAGGGGGAAACACCATATATTTT. It yields the protein CASRLDRTGGNTIYF.

In its sample, this clonotype was seen many times. The chain uses TRBV5-1 and TRBJ1-1, with D possibly being TRBD1 (6 bases). V gave up 4 bases and J gave up 1 base, with 17 bases separating them. Germline values: CDR1 SGHRS, CDR2 YFSETQ. This CDR3 spans 16 amino acids. CDR3 nucleotides: TGCGCCAGCAGCCGGGGGAATTCACAGGGGAACACTGAAGCTTTCTTT. Protein sequence: CASSRGNSQGNTEAFF.

This clonotype was seen ten or more times. The V call is TRBV12-3 or TRBV12-4, the J call TRBJ1-2; D not resolved. V shed 1 base and J shed 4 bases, with 10 bases lying between them. The CDR3 extends over 14 amino acids. The CDR3 DNA is TGTGCCAGCAGTTTAGGAATAGGTAGCTATGGCTACACCTTC. The encoded protein is CASSLGIGSYGYTF.

Points on this clonotype: A far larger clone lies a single base away; this is likely a read error. The chain links TRBV6-2 or TRBV6-3 to TRBJ2-1; TRBD2 agrees at 14 bases. This CDR3 is 17 amino acids long. The germline V gene encodes CDR1 MNHEY and CDR2 SVGEGT. CDR3 nucleotides: TGTGCCAGCAGTCGACCGGGACTAGCGGGAGTGGAGGAGACCCAGCACTTC. This codes for CASSRPGLAGVEETQHF.

A note on this clonotype: This may arise from a read error, as a much more abundant clone is one base away. The CDR3 DNA reads TGTGCCAGCAGCCAGACAGACCCGAACACTGAAGCTTTCTTT. Its protein product is CASSQTDPNTEAFF. V usage is TRBV3-1 and J usage is TRBJ1-1; D perhaps matches TRBD1 (5 bases). The CDR3 is 14 amino acids. Germline CDR1 is LGHDT and CDR2 is YNNKEL (reference sequence). V lost 3 bases, J lost 1 base, and 9 bases lay in between.

This clonotype was detected many times. This chain joins TRBV28 and TRBJ2-7, with D possibly TRBD1 on 5 matching bases. V lost 5 bases and J 3 bases, leaving 14 bases between the germline ends. This CDR3 contains 14 residues. Germline-derived CDR1 and CDR2 are MDHEN and SYDVKM. The CDR3 DNA is TGTGCCAGCAGTCCACCAGGGCGCGGCTACGAGCAGTACTTC. It encodes CASSPPGRGYEQYF.